This T cell receptor beta chain comes out of a study of spatial heterogeneity in lung cancer. Study as a whole: Alpha-chain detections were consistently fewer than beta-chain detections among the sequences.

The presence of a unique molecular identifier marked each TCR cDNA molecule. Using its own MiXCR run on the 5' RACE reads, TCRdb lists one record per CDR3 protein. The sample holds around 15,000 distinct CDR3 sequences, approximately 8.5% seen once. Time point of the sample: sample taken at primary tumor resection. Whole RNA, isolated from tumor, nontumor lung or frozen PBMC, was sequenced without prior sorting. There were roughly 78 donors, all of them untreated patients with early-stage non-small cell lung cancer. V lost 3 bases and J lost 5, with 9 bases in between. The germline gives CDR1 SGHRS, CDR2 YFSETQ. The CDR3 totals 12 residues. Ten or more counts support this clonotype.

The rearrangement joins TRBV5-1 to TRBJ2-7; D not certain. This receptor was taken from a female donor with early-stage non-small cell lung cancer. The material was PBMCs, obtained at surgery. DNA of the CDR3: TGCGCCAGCAGCTGGCGACCGGACGAGCAGTACTTC. This encodes CASSWRPDEQYF.